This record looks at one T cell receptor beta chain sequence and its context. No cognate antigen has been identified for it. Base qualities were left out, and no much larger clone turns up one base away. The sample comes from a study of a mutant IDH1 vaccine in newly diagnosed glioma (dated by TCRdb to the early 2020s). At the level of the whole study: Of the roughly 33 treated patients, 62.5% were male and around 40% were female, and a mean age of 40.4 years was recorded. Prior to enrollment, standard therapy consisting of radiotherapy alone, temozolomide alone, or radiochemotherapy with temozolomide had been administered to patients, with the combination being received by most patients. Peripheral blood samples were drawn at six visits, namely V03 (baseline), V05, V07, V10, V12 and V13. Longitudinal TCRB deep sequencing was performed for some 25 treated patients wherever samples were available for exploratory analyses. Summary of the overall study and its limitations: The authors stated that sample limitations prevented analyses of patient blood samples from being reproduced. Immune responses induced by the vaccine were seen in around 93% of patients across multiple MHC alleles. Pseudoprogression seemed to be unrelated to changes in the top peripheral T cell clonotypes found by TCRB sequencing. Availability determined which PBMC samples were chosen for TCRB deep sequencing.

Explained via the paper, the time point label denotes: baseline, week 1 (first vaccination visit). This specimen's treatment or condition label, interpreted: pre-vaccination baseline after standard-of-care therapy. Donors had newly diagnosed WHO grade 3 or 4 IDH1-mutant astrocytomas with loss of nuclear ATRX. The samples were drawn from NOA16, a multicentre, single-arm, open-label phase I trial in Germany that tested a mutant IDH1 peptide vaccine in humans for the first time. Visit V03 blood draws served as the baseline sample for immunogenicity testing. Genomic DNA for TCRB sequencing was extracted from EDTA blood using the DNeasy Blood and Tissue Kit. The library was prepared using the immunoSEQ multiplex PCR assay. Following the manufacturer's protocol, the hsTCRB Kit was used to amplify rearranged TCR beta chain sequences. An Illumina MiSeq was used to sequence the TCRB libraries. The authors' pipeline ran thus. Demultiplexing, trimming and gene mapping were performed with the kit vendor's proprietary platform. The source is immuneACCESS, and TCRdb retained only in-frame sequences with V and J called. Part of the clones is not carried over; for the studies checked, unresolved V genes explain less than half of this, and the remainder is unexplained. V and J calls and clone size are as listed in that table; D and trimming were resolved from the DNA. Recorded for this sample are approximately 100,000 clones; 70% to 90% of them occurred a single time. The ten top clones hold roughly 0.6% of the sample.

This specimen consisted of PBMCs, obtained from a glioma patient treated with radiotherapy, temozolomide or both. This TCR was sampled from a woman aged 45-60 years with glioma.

The CDR3 reads CASSPTRLNTEAFF. The DNA sequence follows: TGTGCCAGCAGTCCCACCCGCTTGAACACTGAAGCTTTCTTT. The V and J segments used are TRBV28 and TRBJ1-1; no confident D gene assignment can be made. Spanning cysteine to phenylalanine, the CDR3 consists of 14 amino acids. Only CDR3 DNA is held: 42 bases, read in frame from base 1. Trimming takes 5 bases from V and 0 bases from J, and the germline ends sit 10 bases apart. The CDR1 and CDR2 encoded by the germline V gene are MDHEN and SYDVKM.